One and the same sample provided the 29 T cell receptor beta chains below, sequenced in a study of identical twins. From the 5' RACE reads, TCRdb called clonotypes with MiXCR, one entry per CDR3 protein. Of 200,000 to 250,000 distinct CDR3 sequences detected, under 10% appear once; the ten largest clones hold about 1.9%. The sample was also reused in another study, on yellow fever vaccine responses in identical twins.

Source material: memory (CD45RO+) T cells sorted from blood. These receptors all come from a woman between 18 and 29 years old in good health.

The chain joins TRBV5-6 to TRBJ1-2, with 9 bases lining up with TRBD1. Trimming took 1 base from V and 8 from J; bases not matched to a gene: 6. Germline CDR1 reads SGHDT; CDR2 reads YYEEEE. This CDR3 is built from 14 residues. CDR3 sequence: CASSLQQGATGYTF. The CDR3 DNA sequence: TGTGCCAGCAGCTTGCAACAGGGGGCTACAGGCTACACCTTC.

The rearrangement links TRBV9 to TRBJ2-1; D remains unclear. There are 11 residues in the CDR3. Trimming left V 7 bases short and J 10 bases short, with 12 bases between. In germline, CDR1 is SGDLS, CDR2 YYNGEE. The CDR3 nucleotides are TGTGCCAGCGCCACCGCGTCGGAGCAGTTCTTC. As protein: CASATASEQFF.

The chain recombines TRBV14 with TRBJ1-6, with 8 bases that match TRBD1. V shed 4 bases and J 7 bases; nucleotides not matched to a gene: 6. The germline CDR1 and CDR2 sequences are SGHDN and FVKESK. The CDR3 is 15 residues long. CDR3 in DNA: TGTGCCAGCAGCCGACGGACAGGGAAGAATTCACCCCTCCACTTT. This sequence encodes CASSRRTGKNSPLHF.

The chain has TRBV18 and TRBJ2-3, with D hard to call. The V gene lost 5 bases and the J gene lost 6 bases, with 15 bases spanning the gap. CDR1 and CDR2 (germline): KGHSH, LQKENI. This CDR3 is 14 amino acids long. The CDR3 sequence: CASSSTPGFDTQYF. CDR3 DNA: TGTGCCAGCTCATCCACCCCGGGTTTTGATACGCAGTATTTT.

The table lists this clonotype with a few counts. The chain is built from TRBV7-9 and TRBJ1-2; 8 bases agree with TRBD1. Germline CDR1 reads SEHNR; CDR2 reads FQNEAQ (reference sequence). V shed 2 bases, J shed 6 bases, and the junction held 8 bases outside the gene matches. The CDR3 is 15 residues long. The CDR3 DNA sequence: TGTGCCAGCAGCTTACTCCTGACAGGGGAAAATGGCTACACCTTC. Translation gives CASSLLLTGENGYTF.

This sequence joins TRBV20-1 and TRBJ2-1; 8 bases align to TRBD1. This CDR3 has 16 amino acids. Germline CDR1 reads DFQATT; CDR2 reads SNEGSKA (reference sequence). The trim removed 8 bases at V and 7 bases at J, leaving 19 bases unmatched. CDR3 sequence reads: CSTVTYRDRLSNEQFF. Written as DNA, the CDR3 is TGCAGTACCGTGACATATAGGGACAGGCTGAGTAATGAGCAGTTCTTC.

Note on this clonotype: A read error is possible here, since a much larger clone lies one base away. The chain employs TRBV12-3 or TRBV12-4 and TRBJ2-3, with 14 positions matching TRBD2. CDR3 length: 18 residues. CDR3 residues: CTSSPTGTSGGRTDTQYF. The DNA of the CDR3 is TGTACCAGCAGTCCTACCGGGACTAGCGGGGGCCGCACAGATACGCAGTATTTT.

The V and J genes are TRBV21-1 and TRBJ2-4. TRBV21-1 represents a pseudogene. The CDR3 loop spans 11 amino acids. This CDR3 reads CASSKFEVQYF. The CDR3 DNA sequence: TGTGCCAGCAGCAAATTCGAAGTTCAGTACTTC.

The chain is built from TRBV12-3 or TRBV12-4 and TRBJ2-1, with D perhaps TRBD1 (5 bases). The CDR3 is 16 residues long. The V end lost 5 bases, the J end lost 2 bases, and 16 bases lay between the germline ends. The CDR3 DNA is TGTGCCAGCAGTCCCGGGTTGGACAACCCCTACAATGAGCAGTTCTTC. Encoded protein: CASSPGLDNPYNEQFF.

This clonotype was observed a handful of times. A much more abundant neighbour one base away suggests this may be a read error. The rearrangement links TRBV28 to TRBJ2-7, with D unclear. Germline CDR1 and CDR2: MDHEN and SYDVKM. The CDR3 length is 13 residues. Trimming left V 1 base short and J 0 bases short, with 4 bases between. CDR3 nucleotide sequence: TGTGCCAGCAGTTTATACAGCTCCTACGAGCAGTACTTC. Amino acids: CASSLYSSYEQYF.

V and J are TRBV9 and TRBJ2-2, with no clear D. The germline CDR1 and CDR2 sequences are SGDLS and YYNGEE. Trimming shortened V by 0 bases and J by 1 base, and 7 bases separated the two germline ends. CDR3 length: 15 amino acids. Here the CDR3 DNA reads TGTGCCAGCAGCGTAGAGACGGAGAACACCGGGGAGCTGTTTTTT. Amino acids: CASSVETENTGELFF.

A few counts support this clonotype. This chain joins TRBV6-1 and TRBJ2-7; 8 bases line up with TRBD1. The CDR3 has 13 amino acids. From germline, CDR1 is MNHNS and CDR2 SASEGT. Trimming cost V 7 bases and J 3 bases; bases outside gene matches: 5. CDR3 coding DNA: TGTGCCAGCACCCGGGACAGGAGCTACGAGCAGTACTTC. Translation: CASTRDRSYEQYF.

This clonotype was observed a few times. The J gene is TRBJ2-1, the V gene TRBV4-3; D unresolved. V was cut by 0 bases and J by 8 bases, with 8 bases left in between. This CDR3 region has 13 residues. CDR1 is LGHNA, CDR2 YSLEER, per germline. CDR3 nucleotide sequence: TGCGCCAGCAGCCAAGATCAAGACCATGAGCAGTTCTTC. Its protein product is CASSQDQDHEQFF.

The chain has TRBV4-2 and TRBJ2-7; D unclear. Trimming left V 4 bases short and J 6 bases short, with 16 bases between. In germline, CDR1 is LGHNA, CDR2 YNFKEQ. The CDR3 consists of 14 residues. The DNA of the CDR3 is TGTGCCAGCAGCCCCACCCACGAAGGTATCGAGCAGTACTTC. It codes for CASSPTHEGIEQYF.

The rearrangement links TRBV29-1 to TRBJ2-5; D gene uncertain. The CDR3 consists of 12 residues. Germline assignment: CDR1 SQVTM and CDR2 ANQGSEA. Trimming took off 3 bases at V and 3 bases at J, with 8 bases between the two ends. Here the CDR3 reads CSVDIVKETQYF. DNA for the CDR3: TGCAGCGTTGACATAGTTAAAGAGACCCAGTACTTC.

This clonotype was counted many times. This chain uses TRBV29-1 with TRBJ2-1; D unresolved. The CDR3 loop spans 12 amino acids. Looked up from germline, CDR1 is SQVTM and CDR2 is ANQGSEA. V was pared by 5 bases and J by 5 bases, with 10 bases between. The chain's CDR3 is CSVSWLDNEQFF. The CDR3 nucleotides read TGCAGCGTTTCTTGGTTGGACAATGAGCAGTTCTTC.

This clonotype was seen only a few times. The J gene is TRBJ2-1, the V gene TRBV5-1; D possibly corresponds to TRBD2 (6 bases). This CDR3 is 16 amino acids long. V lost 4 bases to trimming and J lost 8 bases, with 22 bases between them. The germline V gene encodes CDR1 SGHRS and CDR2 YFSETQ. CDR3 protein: CASSPYGGGGLDEQFF. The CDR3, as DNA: TGCGCCAGCAGCCCGTACGGGGGTGGGGGGTTGGATGAGCAGTTCTTC.

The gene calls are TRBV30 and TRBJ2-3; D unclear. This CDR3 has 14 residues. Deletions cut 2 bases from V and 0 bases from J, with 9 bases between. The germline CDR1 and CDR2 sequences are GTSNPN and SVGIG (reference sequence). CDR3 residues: CAWSLGPSTDTQYF. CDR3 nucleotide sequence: TGTGCCTGGAGTCTAGGGCCAAGCACAGATACGCAGTATTTT.

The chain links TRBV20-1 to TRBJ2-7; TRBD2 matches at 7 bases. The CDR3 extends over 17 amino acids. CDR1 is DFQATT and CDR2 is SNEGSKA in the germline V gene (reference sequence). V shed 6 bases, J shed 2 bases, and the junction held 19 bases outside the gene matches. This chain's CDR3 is CSAPSGLADFKPYEQYF. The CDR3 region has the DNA TGCAGTGCCCCCTCCGGTCTAGCGGACTTTAAACCCTACGAGCAGTACTTC.

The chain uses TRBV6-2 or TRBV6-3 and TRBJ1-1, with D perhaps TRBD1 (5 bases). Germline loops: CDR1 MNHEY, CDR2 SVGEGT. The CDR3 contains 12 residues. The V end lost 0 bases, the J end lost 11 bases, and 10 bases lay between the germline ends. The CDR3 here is CASSYSTRGAFF. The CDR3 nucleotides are TGTGCCAGCAGTTACTCAACCCGGGGGGCTTTCTTT.

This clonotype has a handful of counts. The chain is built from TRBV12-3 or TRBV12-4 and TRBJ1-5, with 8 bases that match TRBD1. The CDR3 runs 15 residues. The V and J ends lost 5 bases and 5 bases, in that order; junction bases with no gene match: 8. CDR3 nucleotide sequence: TGTGCCAGCAGTCCTGACAGGGGCTTATATCAGCCCCAGCATTTT. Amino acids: CASSPDRGLYQPQHF.

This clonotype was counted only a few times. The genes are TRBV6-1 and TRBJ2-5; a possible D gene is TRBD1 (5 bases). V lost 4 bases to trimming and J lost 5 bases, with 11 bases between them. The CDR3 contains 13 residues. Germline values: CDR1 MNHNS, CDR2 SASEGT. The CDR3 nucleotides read TGTGCCAGCAGTGGACAGTTGACGGAGACCCAGTACTTC. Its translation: CASSGQLTETQYF.

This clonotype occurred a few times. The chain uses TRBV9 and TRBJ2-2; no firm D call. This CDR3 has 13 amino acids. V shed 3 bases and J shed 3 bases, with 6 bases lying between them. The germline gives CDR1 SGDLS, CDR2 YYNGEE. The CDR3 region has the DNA TGTGCCAGCAGCGAACAGCACACCGGGGAGCTGTTTTTT. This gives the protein CASSEQHTGELFF.

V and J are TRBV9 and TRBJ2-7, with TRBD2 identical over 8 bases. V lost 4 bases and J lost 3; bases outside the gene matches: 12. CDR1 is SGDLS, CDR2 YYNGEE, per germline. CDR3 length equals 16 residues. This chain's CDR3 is CASSSSGSGAFYEQYF. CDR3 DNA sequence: TGTGCCAGCAGCTCATCGGGTAGCGGGGCCTTCTACGAGCAGTACTTC.

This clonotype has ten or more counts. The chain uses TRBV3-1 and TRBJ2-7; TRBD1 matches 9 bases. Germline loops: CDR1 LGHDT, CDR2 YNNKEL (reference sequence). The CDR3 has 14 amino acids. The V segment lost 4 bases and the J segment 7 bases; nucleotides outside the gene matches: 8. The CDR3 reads CASSLRQGGSEQYF. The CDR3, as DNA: TGTGCCAGCAGCCTCCGACAGGGGGGTAGTGAGCAGTACTTC.

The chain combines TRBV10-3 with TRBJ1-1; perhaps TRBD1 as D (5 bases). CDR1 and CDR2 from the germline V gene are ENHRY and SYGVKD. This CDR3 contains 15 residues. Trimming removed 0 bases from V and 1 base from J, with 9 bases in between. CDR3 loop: CAISESGGGNTEAFF. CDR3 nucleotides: TGTGCCATCAGTGAGTCCGGGGGTGGGAACACTGAAGCTTTCTTT.

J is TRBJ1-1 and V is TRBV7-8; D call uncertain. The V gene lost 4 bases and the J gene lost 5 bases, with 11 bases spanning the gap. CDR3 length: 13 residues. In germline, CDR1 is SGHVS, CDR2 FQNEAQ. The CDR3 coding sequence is TGTGCCAGCAGCTCCGGTGAGGTAACTGAAGCTTTCTTT. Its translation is CASSSGEVTEAFF.

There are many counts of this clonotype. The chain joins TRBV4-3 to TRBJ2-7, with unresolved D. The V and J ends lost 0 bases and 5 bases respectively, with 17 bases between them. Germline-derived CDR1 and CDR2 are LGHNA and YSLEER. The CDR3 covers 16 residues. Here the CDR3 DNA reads TGCGCCAGCAGCCAAGATTACAGAACTGGGATGAACGAGCAGTACTTC. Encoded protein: CASSQDYRTGMNEQYF.

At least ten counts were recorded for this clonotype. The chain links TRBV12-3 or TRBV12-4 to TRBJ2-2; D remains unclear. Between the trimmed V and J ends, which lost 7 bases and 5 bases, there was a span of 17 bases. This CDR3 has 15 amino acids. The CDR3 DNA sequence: TGTGCCAGCAACAGAGAGTCTTTTTCGACCGGGGAGCTGTTTTTT. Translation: CASNRESFSTGELFF.